This TCR beta chain was documented in a study of control samples from healthy donors and cancer patients. The CDR3 has 14 amino acids. Germline CDR1 is GTSNPN and CDR2 is SVGIG (reference sequence). Trimming removed 2 bases from V and 0 bases from J, with 8 bases in between. The assay was immunoSEQ multiplex PCR, and TCRdb's table has in-frame clones only and misses some. The sample yields 150,000 or so clones, roughly 88% seen once. The rearrangement uses TRBV30 and TRBJ1-5; D possibly corresponds to TRBD1 (5 bases). The sequenced material came from blood. This TCR derives from a man aged 18 to 30 in good health. The CDR3 protein is CAWSSGGSNQPQHF. The DNA for the CDR3 is TGTGCCTGGAGTTCGGGGGGTAGCAATCAGCCCCAGCATTTT.